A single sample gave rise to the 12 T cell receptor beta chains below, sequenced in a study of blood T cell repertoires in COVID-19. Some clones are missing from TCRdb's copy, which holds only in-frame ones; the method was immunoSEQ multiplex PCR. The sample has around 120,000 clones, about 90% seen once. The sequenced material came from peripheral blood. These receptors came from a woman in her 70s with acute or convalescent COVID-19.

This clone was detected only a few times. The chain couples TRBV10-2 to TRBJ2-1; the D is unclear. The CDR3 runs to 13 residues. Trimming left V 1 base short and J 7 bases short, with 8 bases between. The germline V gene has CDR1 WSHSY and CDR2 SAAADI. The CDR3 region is CASSELVRNEQFF. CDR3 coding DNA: TGCGCCAGCAGTGAGTTGGTGCGTAATGAGCAGTTCTTC.

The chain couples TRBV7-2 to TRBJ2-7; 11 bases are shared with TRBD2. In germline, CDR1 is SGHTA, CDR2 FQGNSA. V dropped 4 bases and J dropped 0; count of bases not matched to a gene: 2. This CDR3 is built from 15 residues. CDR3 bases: TGTGCCAGCAGCTCGGGACTAGCGGCCTCCTACGAGCAGTACTTC. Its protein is CASSSGLAASYEQYF.

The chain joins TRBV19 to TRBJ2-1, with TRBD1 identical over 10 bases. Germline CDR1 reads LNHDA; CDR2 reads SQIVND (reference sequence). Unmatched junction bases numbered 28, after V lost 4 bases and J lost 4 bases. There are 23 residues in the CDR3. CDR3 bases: TGTGCCAGTAGTACGAACCCTGCAACAGTATGGTATTCTTGGGACAGGGGATACAATGAGCAGTTCTTC. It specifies CASSTNPATVWYSWDRGYNEQFF.

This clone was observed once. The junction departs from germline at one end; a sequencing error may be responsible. The CDR3 DNA is TGTGCCAGCAGTGGACAGGGGGCGAAGCGAAGGGCCTTT. This sequence encodes CASSGQGAKRRAF. The V call is TRBV6-6, the J call TRBJ1-6, with 11 bases aligning to TRBD1. The CDR3 sequence is 13 residues long. CDR1 and CDR2 from the germline V gene are MNHNY and SVGAGI (reference sequence).

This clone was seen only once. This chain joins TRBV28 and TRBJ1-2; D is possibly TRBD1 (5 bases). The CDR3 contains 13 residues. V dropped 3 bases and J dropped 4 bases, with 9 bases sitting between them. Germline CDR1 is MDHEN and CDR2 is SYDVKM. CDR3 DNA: TGTGCCAGCAGTTTCCAGGGCCTCTATGGCTACACCTTC. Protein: CASSFQGLYGYTF.

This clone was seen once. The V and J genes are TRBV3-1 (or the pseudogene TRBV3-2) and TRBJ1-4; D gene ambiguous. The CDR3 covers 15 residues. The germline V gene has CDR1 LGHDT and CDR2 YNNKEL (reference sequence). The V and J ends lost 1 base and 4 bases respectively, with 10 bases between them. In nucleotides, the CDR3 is TGTGCCAGCAGCCAAGCTAACCGCAATAATGAAAAACTGTTTTTT. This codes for CASSQANRNNEKLFF.

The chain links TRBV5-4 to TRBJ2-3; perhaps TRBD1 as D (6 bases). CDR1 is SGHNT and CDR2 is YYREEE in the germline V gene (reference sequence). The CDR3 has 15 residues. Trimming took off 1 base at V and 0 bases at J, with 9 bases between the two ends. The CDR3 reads CASSLTGKSTDTQYF. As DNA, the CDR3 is TGTGCCAGCAGCTTGACAGGGAAGAGCACAGATACGCAGTATTTT.

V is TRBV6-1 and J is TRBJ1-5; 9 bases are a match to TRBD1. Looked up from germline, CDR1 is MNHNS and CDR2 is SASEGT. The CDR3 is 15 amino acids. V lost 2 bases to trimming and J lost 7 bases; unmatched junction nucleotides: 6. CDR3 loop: CASSEPRQGVQPQHF. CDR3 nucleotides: TGTGCCAGCAGTGAACCGAGACAGGGGGTCCAGCCCCAGCATTTT.

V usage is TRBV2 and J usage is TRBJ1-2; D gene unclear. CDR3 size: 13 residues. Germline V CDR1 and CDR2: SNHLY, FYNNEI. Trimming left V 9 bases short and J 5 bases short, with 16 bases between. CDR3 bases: TGTGCCAGAGAACTACCCCATGGGTATGGCTACACCTTC. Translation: CARELPHGYGYTF.

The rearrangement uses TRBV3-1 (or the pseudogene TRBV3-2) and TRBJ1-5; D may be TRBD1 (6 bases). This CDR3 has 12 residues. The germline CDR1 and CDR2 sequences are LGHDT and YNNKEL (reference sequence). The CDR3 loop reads CATGRGNQPQHF. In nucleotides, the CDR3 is TGTGCAACCGGGAGGGGGAATCAGCCCCAGCATTTT.

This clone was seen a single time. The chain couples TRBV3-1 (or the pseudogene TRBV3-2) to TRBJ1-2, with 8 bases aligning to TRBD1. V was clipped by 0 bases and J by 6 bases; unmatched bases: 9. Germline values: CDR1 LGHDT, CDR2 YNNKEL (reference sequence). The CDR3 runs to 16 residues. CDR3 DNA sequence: TGTGCCAGCAGCCAAGAGTGGCAGGGGGCGCCTGATGGCTACACCTTC. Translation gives CASSQEWQGAPDGYTF.

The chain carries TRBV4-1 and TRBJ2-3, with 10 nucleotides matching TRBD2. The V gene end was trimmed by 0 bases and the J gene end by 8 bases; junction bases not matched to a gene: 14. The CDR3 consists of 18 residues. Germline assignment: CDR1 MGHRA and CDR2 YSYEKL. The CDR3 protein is CASSQDLRPLAGPGTQYF. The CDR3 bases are TGCGCCAGCAGCCAAGATCTCCGCCCACTAGCGGGGCCGGGTACGCAGTATTTT.